The 18 T cell receptor beta chains below all came from one sample that was sequenced in a study of monozygotic twins with inflammatory bowel disease (dated by TCRdb to the late 2010s). The library was obtained by 5' RACE. Reads for this sample came from an Illumina HiSeq 2500. The reads underwent TCRdb reprocessing, giving one record for each CDR3 protein sequence and no DNA. This sample's table lists approximately 200,000 distinct CDR3 sequences. The top ten clonotypes cover around 1.5% of the sample. Specimen: blood. These receptors originate from a human donor with ulcerative colitis or Crohn's disease, or a healthy co-twin of an affected twin (not recorded which).

The chain employs TRBV12-3 or TRBV12-4 and TRBJ2-7. This CDR3 comprises 13 residues. CDR3 protein: CASSLRVSYEQYF.

CDR3: CASSLTDDYGYTF. J is TRBJ1-2 and V is TRBV7-2; TCRdb picks TRBD1, but there is no DNA to check that call. The CDR3 is 13 amino acids. The germline CDR1 and CDR2 sequences are SGHTA and FQGNSA.

The chain uses TRBV5-1 and TRBJ2-5; lacking DNA, the TRBD1 call made by TCRdb goes unchecked. CDR1 and CDR2 from the germline V gene are SGHRS and YFSETQ. This CDR3 spans 14 amino acids. The CDR3 protein is CASSSPGLGETQYF.

The V gene is TRBV20-1, the J gene TRBJ1-1. The CDR3 covers 15 residues. Germline V gives CDR1 DFQATT, CDR2 SNEGSKA (reference sequence). This CDR3 reads CSASPTGSMNTEAFF.

V usage is TRBV12-3 or TRBV12-4 and J usage is TRBJ1-2; the TCRdb call, TRBD1, lacks DNA for checking. The CDR3 runs to 16 residues. CDR3 protein: CASSSTHYQGYYGYTF.

This rearrangement joins TRBV6-2 or TRBV6-3 to TRBJ2-6; as DNA is missing, the TRBD1 call by TCRdb cannot be tested. Per germline, CDR1 MNHEY and CDR2 SVGEGT. The CDR3 is made up of 16 amino acids. CDR3: CASSLRTRAGANVLTF.

The chain is built from TRBV10-3 and TRBJ1-1. This CDR3 region has 12 residues. In germline, CDR1 is ENHRY, CDR2 SYGVKD. This chain's CDR3 is CAISERMVEAFF.

This chain uses TRBV24-1 with TRBJ1-1; TCRdb picks TRBD1, but there is no DNA to check that call. This CDR3 region has 13 residues. The V gene's germline CDR1 is KGHDR and CDR2 SFDVKD. CDR3 amino acids: CATSETGQVGAFF.

The CDR3 loop reads CASNQAPGGSFVGYTF. The genes are TRBV5-1 and TRBJ1-2; there is no DNA to check the TCRdb D call of TRBD1. The CDR3 loop spans 16 amino acids. CDR1 is SGHRS and CDR2 is YFSETQ in the germline V gene.

The chain combines TRBV5-1 with TRBJ2-1; the D call of TRBD1 rests on TCRdb alone, since no DNA is present to check it. Germline loops: CDR1 SGHRS, CDR2 YFSETQ. The CDR3 consists of 15 residues. CDR3 in amino acids: CASSPLAGGRNEQFF. The entire variable domain, with the rest obtained from reference TRBV5-1 and TRBJ2-1, is as follows: KAGVTQTPRYLIKTRGQQVTLSCSPISGHRSVSWYQQTPGQGLQFLFEYFSETQRNKGNFPGRFSGRQFSNSRSEMNVSTLELGDSALYLCASSPLAGGRNEQFFGPGTRLTVL.

The CDR3 loop reads CASSLTTNEKLFF. V gene TRBV2 combines with J gene TRBJ1-4. CDR3 length: 13 amino acids. CDR1 and CDR2 (germline): SNHLY, FYNNEI. Using reference TRBV2 and TRBJ1-4 for the parts outside the CDR3, the full variable domain is EPEVTQTPSHQVTQMGQEVILRCVPISNHLYFYWYRQILGQKVEFLVSFYNNEISEKSEIFDDQFSVERPDGSNFTLKIRSTKLEDSAMYFCASSLTTNEKLFFGSGTQLSVL.

The chain has TRBV20-1 and TRBJ2-1; the TCRdb call, TRBD2, lacks DNA for checking. The CDR3 length is 14 residues. The germline V gene has CDR1 DFQATT and CDR2 SNEGSKA (reference sequence). CDR3 residues: CSAFPGLPYNEQFF.

The rearrangement uses TRBV5-1 and TRBJ1-1; the TRBD1 assignment by TCRdb is unverifiable without DNA. CDR3 length equals 17 residues. Per the germline V gene, CDR1 is SGHRS and CDR2 is YFSETQ. The CDR3 loop reads CASSLATGTYMNTEAFF.

The chain couples TRBV7-2 to TRBJ2-1; there is no DNA to check the TCRdb D call of TRBD1. Per germline, CDR1 SGHTA and CDR2 FQGNSA. The CDR3 runs 15 residues. The CDR3: CASSFRWGSGNEQFF. Together with reference TRBV7-2 and TRBJ2-1, the CDR3 gives the full variable domain: GAGVSQSPSNKVTEKGKDVELRCDPISGHTALYWYRQSLGQGLEFLIYFQGNSAPDKSGLPSDRFSAERTGGSVSTLTIQRTQQEDSAVYLCASSFRWGSGNEQFFGPGTRLTVL.

This rearrangement joins TRBV3-1 to TRBJ1-1; with no DNA, the TCRdb D assignment of TRBD1 cannot be verified. Germline CDR1 LGHDT, CDR2 YNNKEL (reference sequence). The CDR3 spans 15 residues. CDR3 sequence reads: CASSRGTGGNTEAFF.

V and J are TRBV7-2 and TRBJ1-2. The CDR3 covers 15 residues. The V gene's germline CDR1 is SGHTA and CDR2 FQGNSA. CDR3 amino acids: CASSPSRLGVYGYTF.

The chain recombines TRBV4-1 with TRBJ1-1. The V gene's germline CDR1 is MGHRA and CDR2 YSYEKL. This CDR3 comprises 14 residues. The CDR3 here is CASSPQIGDTEAFF.

V and J are TRBV20-1 and TRBJ1-4. The CDR3 contains 18 residues. CDR1 is DFQATT and CDR2 is SNEGSKA in the germline V gene (reference sequence). This CDR3 reads CSARAPGPILATNEKLFF.